Listed here are 22 T cell receptor beta chains from one sample, sequenced in a study of persistence of HIV-infected CD4 T cells. These receptors lack a known antigen. Cells were stimulated with overlapping HIV-1 Gag 15-mer peptides. CD4+ T cells upregulating both CD40 ligand and CD69 were sorted as responding cells. The libraries were made with immunoSEQ version 4 in survey mode. Only in-frame clones appear in the TCRdb table, and some are missing; sequencing was by immunoSEQ multiplex PCR. Among under 20,000 clones listed, 60% to 80% were seen once. Sequencing used CD4+ T cells sorted from PBMCs after approximately 19-hour stimulation, obtained from a patient who received antiretroviral therapy. Receptors originate from an adult woman with HIV who was CMV-seropositive.

The chain has TRBV29-1 and TRBJ2-6, with unresolved D. From germline, CDR1 is SQVTM and CDR2 ANQGSEA. The CDR3 totals 13 residues. Trimming cost V 6 bases and J 0 bases, with 6 bases left between them. The CDR3 DNA reads TGCAGCGTCGGCGTCTCTGGGGCCAACGTCCTGACTTTC. It is translated as CSVGVSGANVLTF.

V gene TRBV4-1 combines with J gene TRBJ2-2; D possibly matches TRBD1 or TRBD2 (5 bases each). CDR3 length equals 14 residues. The germline V gene encodes CDR1 MGHRA and CDR2 YSYEKL. The V and J ends lost 0 bases and 5 bases respectively, with 7 bases between them. As DNA, the CDR3 is TGCGCCAGCAGCCAAGATTGGGGGACCGGGGAGCTGTTTTTT. This sequence encodes CASSQDWGTGELFF.

This chain connects TRBV5-4 to TRBJ1-2, with TRBD1 matching 8 bases. V trimming: 2 bases; J trimming: 5 bases; junction bases outside the gene matches: 8. CDR3 size: 15 residues. CDR1 and CDR2 (germline): SGHNT, YYREEE (reference sequence). The CDR3 reads CASSFPVGQVYGYTF. CDR3 nucleotides: TGTGCCAGCAGCTTCCCCGTGGGACAGGTTTATGGCTACACCTTC.

This chain joins TRBV19 and TRBJ1-2; D may be TRBD1 (6 bases). V was cut by 6 bases and J by 8 bases, with 19 bases left in between. The germline gives CDR1 LNHDA, CDR2 SQIVND (reference sequence). The CDR3 totals 14 residues. The CDR3 region has the DNA TGTGCCAGTAGGCTTCCCGGGACACCGGTGGGCTACACCTTC. Translation: CASRLPGTPVGYTF.

This rearrangement joins TRBV3-1 (or the pseudogene TRBV3-2) to TRBJ1-3; a possible D gene is TRBD1 (5 bases). The germline CDR1 and CDR2 sequences are LGHDT and YNNKEL (reference sequence). The V end was cut by 4 bases, the J end by 4 bases, with 8 bases between. The length of the CDR3 is 13 residues. In nucleotides, the CDR3 is TGTGCCAGCAGCCCCAGGACAGGAAACACCATATATTTT. It yields the protein CASSPRTGNTIYF.

CDR3 in amino acids: CASSVTVNTEAFF. CDR3 DNA sequence: TGTGCCAGCAGTGTAACTGTTAACACTGAAGCTTTCTTT. The chain is built from TRBV6-4 and TRBJ1-1; D ambiguous. The length of the CDR3 is 13 residues. Germline V gene sequence: CDR1 MRHNA, CDR2 SNTAGT. Trimming took off 4 bases at V and 2 bases at J, with 8 bases between the two ends.

This clone has just a few counts. This chain joins TRBV7-9 and TRBJ2-7; D possibly corresponds to TRBD1 (6 bases). V was shortened by 3 bases and J by 6 bases, with 24 bases between the two germline ends. Germline V gene lookup returns CDR1 SEHNR and CDR2 FQNEAQ (reference sequence). The CDR3 sequence is 17 residues long. CDR3 residues: CASSFHGGGTSWGEQYV. In nucleotides, the CDR3 is TGTGCCAGCAGCTTCCATGGTGGGGGCACCTCATGGGGCGAGCAGTACGTC.

CDR3 in DNA: TGTGCCAGCAGTGATCAGGGGGTCTTGTCCGCCGAGCAGTACGTC. The encoded protein is CASSDQGVLSAEQYV. The chain uses TRBV6-1 and TRBJ2-7; 7 bases align to TRBD1. The CDR3 runs 15 residues. V trimming: 3 bases; J trimming: 6 bases; junction bases outside the gene matches: 11. Germline loops: CDR1 MNHNS, CDR2 SASEGT.

The chain is built from TRBV29-1 and TRBJ2-7, with 7 bases matching TRBD1. This CDR3 has 13 amino acids. V was clipped by 3 bases and J by 5 bases; unmatched bases: 7. Germline CDR1 SQVTM, CDR2 ANQGSEA. The CDR3 DNA reads TGCAGCGTTGATGTTACAGGGGCTAACGAGCAGTACTTC. As protein: CSVDVTGANEQYF.

The table lists this clone with a count of one. The chain links TRBV3-1 (or the pseudogene TRBV3-2) to TRBJ2-3, with D perhaps matching TRBD1 (6 bases). CDR1 is LGHDT, CDR2 YNNKEL, per germline (reference sequence). This CDR3 is 15 amino acids long. Trimming took 2 bases from V and 1 from J, leaving 10 bases between them. CDR3 amino acids: CASSQPRTGTDTQYF. The DNA of the CDR3 is TGTGCCAGCAGCCAACCCCGGACAGGCACAGATACGCAGTATTTT.

V and J are TRBV4-1 and TRBJ2-6; no clear D gene. The V end was cut by 2 bases, the J end by 0 bases, with 5 bases between. Germline V CDR1 and CDR2: MGHRA, YSYEKL. There are 15 residues in the CDR3. CDR3 amino acids: CASSQQSSGANVLTF. The CDR3, as DNA: TGCGCCAGCAGCCAACAATCCTCTGGGGCCAACGTCCTGACTTTC.

The chain carries TRBV19 and TRBJ2-5; 8 nucleotides align to TRBD2. The V and J ends lost 3 bases and 4 bases, in that order; junction bases with no gene match: 25. From germline, CDR1 is LNHDA and CDR2 SQIVND (reference sequence). The CDR3 runs 21 residues. In nucleotides, the CDR3 is TGTGCCAGTAGTATGACGGGACCGTCGCTAGCGGGTAATCCCGCGGTAGAGACCCAGTACTTC. Its translation is CASSMTGPSLAGNPAVETQYF.

The chain employs TRBV5-1 and TRBJ2-2; D is unclear. The CDR3 consists of 13 residues. Trimming cost V 4 bases and J 2 bases, with 6 bases left between them. Looked up from germline, CDR1 is SGHRS and CDR2 is YFSETQ. DNA for the CDR3: TGCGCCAGCAGCCTAATAAACACCGGGGAGCTGTTTTTT. Translating gives CASSLINTGELFF. Filled out from reference TRBV5-1 and TRBJ2-2, the complete variable domain reads KAGVTQTPRYLIKTRGQQVTLSCSPISGHRSVSWYQQTPGQGLQFLFEYFSETQRNKGNFPGRFSGRQFSNSRSEMNVSTLELGDSALYLCASSLINTGELFFGEGSRLTVL.

This chain links TRBV5-1 with TRBJ1-2; D is uncertain. This CDR3 has 14 residues. The V end lost 0 bases, the J end lost 8 bases, and 14 bases lay between the germline ends. The germline V gene has CDR1 SGHRS and CDR2 YFSETQ. CDR3 protein: CASSLAPGASGYTF. CDR3 sequence (DNA): TGCGCCAGCAGCTTGGCTCCGGGAGCGAGCGGCTACACCTTC.

The chain joins TRBV19 to TRBJ2-5, with D perhaps given as TRBD1 or TRBD2 (5 bases each). V was cut by 6 bases and J by 2 bases, with 13 bases left in between. The CDR3 is 14 residues long. Germline V lookup: CDR1 LNHDA, CDR2 SQIVND (reference sequence). The DNA for the CDR3 is TGTGCCAGTAGGAAAAGGGGACCTCAAGAGACCCAGTACTTC. Protein: CASRKRGPQETQYF.

This clone occurred a few times. This sequence joins TRBV5-1 and TRBJ2-5; D unresolved. The CDR3 is 14 residues long. Deletions cut 3 bases from V and 2 bases from J, with 11 bases between. Germline V gives CDR1 SGHRS, CDR2 YFSETQ. Here the CDR3 reads CASSSLQLQETQYF. Here the CDR3 DNA reads TGCGCCAGCAGCTCCCTACAACTTCAAGAGACCCAGTACTTC.

V is TRBV9 and J is TRBJ2-1; 14 nucleotides agree with TRBD2. The trim removed 3 bases at V and 8 bases at J, leaving 7 bases unmatched. Per germline, CDR1 SGDLS and CDR2 YYNGEE. CDR3 length equals 16 residues. CDR3 loop: CASSGVGLAGGHEQFF. The CDR3 coding sequence is TGTGCCAGCAGCGGGGTTGGACTAGCGGGGGGACATGAGCAGTTCTTC.

The chain uses TRBV19 and TRBJ1-1, with 8 bases lining up with TRBD1. The germline gives CDR1 LNHDA, CDR2 SQIVND (reference sequence). The CDR3 covers 10 residues. V shed 10 bases and J 10 bases; nucleotides not matched to a gene: 5. CDR3 sequence: CATEGQGAFF. Written as DNA, the CDR3 is TGTGCCACCGAAGGACAGGGAGCTTTCTTT. Full variable domain (outside the CDR3, taken from reference TRBV19 and TRBJ1-1): DGGITQSPKYLFRKEGQNVTLSCEQNLNHDAMYWYRQDPGQGLRLIYYSQIVNDFQKGDIAEGYSVSREKKESFPLTVTSAQKNPTAFYLCATEGQGAFFGQGTRLTVV.

The chain uses TRBV5-1 and TRBJ1-4, with 7 bases aligning to TRBD1. The J segment lost 5 bases and the V segment lost 4 bases, leaving 5 bases of the junction unmatched. The CDR3 has 14 residues. Germline values: CDR1 SGHRS, CDR2 YFSETQ. The CDR3 here is CASSPGQKNEKLFF. In DNA form, the CDR3 reads TGCGCCAGCAGCCCGGGACAGAAGAATGAAAAACTGTTTTTT.

The chain joins TRBV21-1 to TRBJ2-6. TRBV21-1 is a recognized pseudogene. The CDR3 runs to 16 residues. For the CDR3, the DNA is TGTGCCAGCAGCAAAGTCAACCTGTCTGGGGCCAACGTCCTGACTTTC. It translates to CASSKVNLSGANVLTF.

The rearrangement links TRBV7-3 to TRBJ2-1; 9 nucleotides match TRBD2. The CDR3 has 14 residues. V dropped 5 bases and J dropped 2; count of bases not matched to a gene: 1. Germline CDR1 reads SGHTA; CDR2 reads FQGTGA. CDR3 region: CASSSGGTYNEQFF. In DNA form, the CDR3 reads TGTGCCAGCAGCAGCGGGGGGACCTACAATGAGCAGTTCTTC.

This clone was counted between two and nine times. V and J are TRBV11-1 and TRBJ1-3; D uncertain. The CDR3 length is 13 residues. The V gene's germline CDR1 is SGHAT and CDR2 FQDESV (reference sequence). The ends were cut back, 5 bases at V and 8 bases at J, with 13 bases in the middle. In DNA form, the CDR3 reads TGTGCCAGCAGCCCCCGTGTCGGGGACACCATATATTTT. It codes for CASSPRVGDTIYF. The full variable domain, completed using reference TRBV11-1 and TRBJ1-3, is EAEVAQSPRYKITEKSQAVAFWCDPISGHATLYWYRQILGQGPELLVQFQDESVVDDSQLPKDRFSAERLKGVDSTLKIQPAELGDSAMYLCASSPRVGDTIYFGEGSWLTVV.